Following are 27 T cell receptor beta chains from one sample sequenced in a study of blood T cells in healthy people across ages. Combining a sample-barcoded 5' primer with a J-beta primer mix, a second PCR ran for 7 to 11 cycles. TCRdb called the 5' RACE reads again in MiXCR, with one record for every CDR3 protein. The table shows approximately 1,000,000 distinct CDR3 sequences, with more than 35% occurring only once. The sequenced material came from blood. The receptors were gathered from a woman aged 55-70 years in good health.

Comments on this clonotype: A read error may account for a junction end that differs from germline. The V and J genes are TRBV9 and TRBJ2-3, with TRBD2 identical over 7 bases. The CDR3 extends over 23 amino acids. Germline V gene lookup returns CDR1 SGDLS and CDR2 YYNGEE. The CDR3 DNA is TGTGCCAGCAGCTCCCCCCGGGGGGTAGCGGGCGAGCCCGTTATCTATAGCACAGATACGCGGTATTTT. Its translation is CASSSPRGVAGEPVIYSTDTRYF.

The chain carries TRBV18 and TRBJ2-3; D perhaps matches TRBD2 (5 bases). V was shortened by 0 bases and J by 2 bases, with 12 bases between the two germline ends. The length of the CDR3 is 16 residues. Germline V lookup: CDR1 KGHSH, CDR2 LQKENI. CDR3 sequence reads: CASSPPFIATTDTQYF. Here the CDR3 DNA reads TGTGCCAGCTCACCACCTTTTATAGCGACCACAGATACGCAGTATTTT.

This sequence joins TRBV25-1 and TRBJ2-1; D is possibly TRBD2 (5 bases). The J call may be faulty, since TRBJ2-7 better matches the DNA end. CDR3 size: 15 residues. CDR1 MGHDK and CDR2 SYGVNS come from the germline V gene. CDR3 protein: CASSVWSGTYNEQYF. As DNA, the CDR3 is TGTGCCAGCAGCGTGTGGAGCGGAACCTACAATGAGCAGTACTTC.

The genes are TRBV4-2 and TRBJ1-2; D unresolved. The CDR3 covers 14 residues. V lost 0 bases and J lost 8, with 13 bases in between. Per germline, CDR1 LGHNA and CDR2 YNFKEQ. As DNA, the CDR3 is TGTGCCAGCAGCCAAGACGGGGTCCTTCGCGGCTACACCTTC. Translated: CASSQDGVLRGYTF.

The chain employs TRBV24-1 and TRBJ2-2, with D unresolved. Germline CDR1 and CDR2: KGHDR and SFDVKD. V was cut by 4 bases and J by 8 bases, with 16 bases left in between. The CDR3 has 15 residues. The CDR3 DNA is TGTGCCACCAGTGACCGGACGACCCGAGCAGGGGAGCTGTTTTTT. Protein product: CATSDRTTRAGELFF.

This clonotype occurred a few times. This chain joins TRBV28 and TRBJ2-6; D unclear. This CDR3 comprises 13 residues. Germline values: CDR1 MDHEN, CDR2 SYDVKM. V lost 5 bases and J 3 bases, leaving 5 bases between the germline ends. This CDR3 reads CASSLLGANVLTF. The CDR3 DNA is TGTGCCAGCAGTCTACTTGGGGCCAACGTCCTGACTTTC.

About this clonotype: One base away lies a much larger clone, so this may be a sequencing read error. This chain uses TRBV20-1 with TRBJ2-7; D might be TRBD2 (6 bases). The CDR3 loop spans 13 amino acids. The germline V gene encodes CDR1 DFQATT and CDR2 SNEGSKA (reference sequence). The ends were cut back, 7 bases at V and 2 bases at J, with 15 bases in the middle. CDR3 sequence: CSVRGGNPYEQYF. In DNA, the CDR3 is TGCAGTGTTAGGGGCGGGAACCCCTACGAGCAGTACTTC.

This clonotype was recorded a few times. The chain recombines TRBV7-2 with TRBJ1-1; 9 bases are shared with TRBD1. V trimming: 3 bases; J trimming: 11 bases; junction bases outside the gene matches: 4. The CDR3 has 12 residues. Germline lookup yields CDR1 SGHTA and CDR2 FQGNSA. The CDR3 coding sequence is TGTGCCAGCAGCTTTACAGGGGGCAGTGCTTTCTTT. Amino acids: CASSFTGGSAFF.

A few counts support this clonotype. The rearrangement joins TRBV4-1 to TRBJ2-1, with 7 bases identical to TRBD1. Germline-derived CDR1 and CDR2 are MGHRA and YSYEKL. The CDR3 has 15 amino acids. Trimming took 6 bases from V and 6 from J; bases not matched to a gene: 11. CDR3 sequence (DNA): TGCGCCAGCAGACCTCCGGGACAGAACACCAATGAGCAGTTCTTC. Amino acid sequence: CASRPPGQNTNEQFF.

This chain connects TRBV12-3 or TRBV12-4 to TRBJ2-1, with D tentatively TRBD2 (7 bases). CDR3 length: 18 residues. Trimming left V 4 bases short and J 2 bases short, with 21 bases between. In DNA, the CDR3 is TGTGCCAGCAGTTCAGGGGAGTCTAGCGGCCGCCCCTACAATGAGCAGTTCTTC. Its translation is CASSSGESSGRPYNEQFF.

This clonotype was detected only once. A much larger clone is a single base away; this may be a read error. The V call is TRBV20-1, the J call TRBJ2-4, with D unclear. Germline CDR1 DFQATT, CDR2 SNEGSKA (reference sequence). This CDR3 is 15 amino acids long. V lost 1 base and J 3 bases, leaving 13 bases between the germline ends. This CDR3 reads CSARGLSSVKNIQYF. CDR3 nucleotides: TGCAGTGCTAGAGGCCTCTCTTCAGTCAAAAACATTCAGTACTTC.

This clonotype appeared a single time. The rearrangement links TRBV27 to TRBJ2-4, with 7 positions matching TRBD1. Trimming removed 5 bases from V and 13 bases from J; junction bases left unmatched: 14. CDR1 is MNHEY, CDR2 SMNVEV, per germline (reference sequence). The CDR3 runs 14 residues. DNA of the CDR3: TGTGCCAGCAGTCACACAGGGGTGGACAATGAGCAGTACTTC. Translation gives CASSHTGVDNEQYF.

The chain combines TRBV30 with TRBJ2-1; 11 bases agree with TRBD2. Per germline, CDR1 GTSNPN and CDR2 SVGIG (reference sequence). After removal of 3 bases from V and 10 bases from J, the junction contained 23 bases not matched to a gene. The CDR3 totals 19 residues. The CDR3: CAWRGPASGRIREGREQFF. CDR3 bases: TGTGCCTGGAGGGGACCGGCTAGCGGGAGGATTAGGGAAGGGAGGGAGCAGTTCTTC.

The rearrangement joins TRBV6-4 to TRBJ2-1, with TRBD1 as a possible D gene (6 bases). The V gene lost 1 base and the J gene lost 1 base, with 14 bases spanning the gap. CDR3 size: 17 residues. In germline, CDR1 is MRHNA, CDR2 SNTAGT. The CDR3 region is CASSDYRARGSYNEQFF. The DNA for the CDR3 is TGTGCCAGCAGTGACTACAGGGCGAGAGGTTCCTACAATGAGCAGTTCTTC.

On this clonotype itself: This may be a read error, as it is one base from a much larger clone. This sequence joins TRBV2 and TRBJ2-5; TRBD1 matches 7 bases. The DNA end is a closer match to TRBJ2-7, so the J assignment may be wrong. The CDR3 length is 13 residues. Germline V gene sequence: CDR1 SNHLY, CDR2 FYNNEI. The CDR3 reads CANSGDRLYEQYF. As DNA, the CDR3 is TGTGCCAACAGTGGGGACAGACTCTACGAGCAGTACTTC.

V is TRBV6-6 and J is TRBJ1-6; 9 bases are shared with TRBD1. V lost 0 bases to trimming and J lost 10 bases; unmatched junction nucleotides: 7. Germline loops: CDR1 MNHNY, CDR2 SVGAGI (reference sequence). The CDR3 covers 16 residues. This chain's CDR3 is CASSYSTGGFRSPLHF. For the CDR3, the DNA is TGTGCCAGCAGTTACTCTACAGGGGGCTTCAGGTCACCCCTCCACTTT.

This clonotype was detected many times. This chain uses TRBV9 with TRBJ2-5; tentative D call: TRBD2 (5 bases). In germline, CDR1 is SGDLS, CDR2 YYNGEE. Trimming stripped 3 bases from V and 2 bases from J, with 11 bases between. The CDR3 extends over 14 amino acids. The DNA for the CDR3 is TGTGCCAGCAGCGGGGGAGCAGTACAAGAGACCCAGTACTTC. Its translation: CASSGGAVQETQYF.

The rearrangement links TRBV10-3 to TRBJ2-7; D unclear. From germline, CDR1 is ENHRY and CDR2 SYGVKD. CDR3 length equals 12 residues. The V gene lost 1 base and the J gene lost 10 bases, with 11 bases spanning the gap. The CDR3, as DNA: TGTGCCATCAGTGAGTTCCTAGGTGACCAGTACTTC. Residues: CAISEFLGDQYF.

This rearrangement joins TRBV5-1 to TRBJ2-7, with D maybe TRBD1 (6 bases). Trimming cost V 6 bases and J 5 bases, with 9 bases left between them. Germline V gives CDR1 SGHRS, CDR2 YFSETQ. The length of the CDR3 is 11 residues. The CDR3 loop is CASNTGNEQYF. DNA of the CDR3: TGCGCCAGCAACACAGGGAACGAGCAGTACTTC.

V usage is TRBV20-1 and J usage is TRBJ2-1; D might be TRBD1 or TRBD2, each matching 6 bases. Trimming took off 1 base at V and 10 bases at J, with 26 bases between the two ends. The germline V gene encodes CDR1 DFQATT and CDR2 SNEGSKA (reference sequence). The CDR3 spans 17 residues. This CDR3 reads CSARGGAVARNSYEQFF. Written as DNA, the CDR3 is TGCAGTGCTAGAGGGGGGGCAGTGGCGCGGAACTCCTACGAGCAGTTCTTC.

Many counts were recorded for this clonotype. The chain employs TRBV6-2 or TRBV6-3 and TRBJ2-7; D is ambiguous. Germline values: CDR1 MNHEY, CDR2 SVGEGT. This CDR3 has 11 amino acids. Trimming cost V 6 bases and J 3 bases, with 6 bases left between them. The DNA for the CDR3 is TGTGCCAGCAGGAACTACTACGAGCAGTACTTC. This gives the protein CASRNYYEQYF.

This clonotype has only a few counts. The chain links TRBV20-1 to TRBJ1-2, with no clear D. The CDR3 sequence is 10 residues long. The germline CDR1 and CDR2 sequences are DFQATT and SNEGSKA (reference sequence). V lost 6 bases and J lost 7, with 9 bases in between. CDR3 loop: CSAIKGGYTF. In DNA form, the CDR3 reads TGCAGTGCCATCAAAGGTGGCTACACCTTC.

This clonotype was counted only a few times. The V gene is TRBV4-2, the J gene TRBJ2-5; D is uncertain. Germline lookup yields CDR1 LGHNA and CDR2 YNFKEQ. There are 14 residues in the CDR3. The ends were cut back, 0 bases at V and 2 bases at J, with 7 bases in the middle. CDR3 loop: CASSQDPRQETQYF. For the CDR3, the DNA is TGTGCCAGCAGCCAAGATCCGCGTCAAGAGACCCAGTACTTC.

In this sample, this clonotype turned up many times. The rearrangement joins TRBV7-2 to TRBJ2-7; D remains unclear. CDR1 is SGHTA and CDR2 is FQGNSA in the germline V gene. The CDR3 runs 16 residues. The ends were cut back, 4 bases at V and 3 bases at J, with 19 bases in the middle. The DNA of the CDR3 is TGTGCCAGCAGCTCCGCCCCACGGTGGGGAAACTACGAGCAGTACTTC. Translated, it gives CASSSAPRWGNYEQYF.

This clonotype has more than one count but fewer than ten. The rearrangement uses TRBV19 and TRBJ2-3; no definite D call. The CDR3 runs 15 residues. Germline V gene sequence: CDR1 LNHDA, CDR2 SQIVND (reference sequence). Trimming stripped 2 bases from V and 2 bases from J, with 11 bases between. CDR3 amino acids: CASSISRPFTDTQYF. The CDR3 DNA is TGTGCCAGTAGTATAAGTAGGCCCTTCACAGATACGCAGTATTTT.

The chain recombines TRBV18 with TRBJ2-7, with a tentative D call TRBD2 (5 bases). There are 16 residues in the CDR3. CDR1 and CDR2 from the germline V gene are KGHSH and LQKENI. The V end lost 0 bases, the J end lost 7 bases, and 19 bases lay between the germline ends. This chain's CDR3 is CASSPPEEFGLGEQYF. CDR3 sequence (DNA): TGTGCCAGCTCACCACCGGAGGAGTTCGGGTTGGGGGAGCAGTACTTC.

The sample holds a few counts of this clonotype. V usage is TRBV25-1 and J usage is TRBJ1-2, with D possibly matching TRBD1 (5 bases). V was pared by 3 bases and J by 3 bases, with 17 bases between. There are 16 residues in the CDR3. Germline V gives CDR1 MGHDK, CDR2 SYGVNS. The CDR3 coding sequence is TGTGCCAGCAGTGACTCGCCAAAGGGGTTTTACTATGGCTACACCTTC. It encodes CASSDSPKGFYYGYTF.